This is a list of T cell receptor beta chains from one sample in a study of post-analysis software for immune sequencing data. In TCRdb, the PCR reads were re-called with MiXCR into one record per CDR3 protein. Of a few hundred thousand distinct CDR3 sequences in the sample, around 37% were seen once. Source material: blood. These receptors were collected from a girl aged 10 to 17 with multiple sclerosis. The CDR3 runs from the conserved cysteine through the conserved F or W. D genes are given only for firm matches. The size of a clone is reported for some rows only, either as once, few or many, or as a class for expanded clones.

D gene,J gene,clone size,V gene,CDR3 protein,CDR3 DNA
TRBD1,TRBJ1-2,few,TRBV3-1,CASSQFGTGGMYGYTF,TGTGCCAGCAGCCAATTCGGGACAGGGGGCATGTATGGCTACACCTTC
TRBD1,TRBJ1-2,.,TRBV6-5,CASSQGAAGYTF,TGTGCCAGCAGCCAGGGGGCCGCTGGCTACACCTTC
.,TRBJ1-4,once,TRBV12-3/TRBV12-4,CASSPRGVNEKLFF,TGTGCCAGCAGCCCGAGGGGGGTCAATGAAAAACTGTTTTTT
TRBD1,TRBJ1-2,few,TRBV12-3/TRBV12-4,CASSLGEGQGGYGYTF,TGTGCCAGCAGTCTAGGAGAGGGACAGGGCGGCTATGGCTACACCTTC
.,TRBJ2-3,.,TRBV11-2,CASSPQDADTQYF,TGTGCCAGCAGCCCCCAGGATGCAGATACGCAGTATTTT
.,TRBJ1-2,.,TRBV27,CASAKDGSFLVLYGYTF,TGTGCCAGCGCTAAAGACGGCTCTTTTCTCGTCCTCTATGGCTACACCTTC
.,TRBJ2-5,.,TRBV5-1,CASSLVAGAETQYF,TGCGCCAGCAGCTTGGTGGCGGGGGCAGAGACCCAGTACTTC
.,TRBJ2-1,few,TRBV12-3/TRBV12-4,CASSAHWVGGGDEQFF,TGTGCCAGCAGTGCCCACTGGGTGGGGGGCGGGGATGAGCAGTTCTTC
TRBD1,TRBJ1-1,.,TRBV14,CASSRRQGRLAEAFF,TGTGCCAGCAGCCGCCGACAGGGGAGATTAGCTGAAGCTTTCTTT
.,TRBJ2-7,.,TRBV20-1,CSARDSAGLYPYEQYF,TGCAGTGCTAGAGATTCGGCAGGGCTCTATCCCTACGAGCAGTACTTC
.,TRBJ1-5,once,TRBV20-1,CSASTGGVSNQPQHF,TGCAGTGCTAGCACGGGTGGAGTTAGCAATCAGCCCCAGCATTTT
.,TRBJ1-2,few,TRBV9,CASSAGVNYGYTF,TGTGCCAGCAGCGCAGGGGTTAACTATGGCTACACCTTC
.,TRBJ1-4,.,TRBV18,CASSPGRTTNEKLFF,TGTGCCAGCTCACCAGGCAGAACGACTAATGAAAAACTGTTTTTT
.,TRBJ2-7,.,TRBV27,CASSWGISYEQYF,TGTGCCAGCAGTTGGGGCATTTCCTACGAGCAGTACTTC
TRBD1,TRBJ1-4,.,TRBV18,CASSRGQGTLNEKLFF,TGTGCCAGCTCGCGCGGACAGGGGACGTTGAATGAAAAACTGTTTTTT
.,TRBJ2-3,few,TRBV20-1,CSAAGNPLITDTQYF,TGCAGTGCTGCCGGAAACCCGCTGATCACAGATACGCAGTATTTT
.,TRBJ2-1,few,TRBV3-1,CASSQPAISGGGEQFF,TGTGCCAGCAGCCAGCCAGCGATCTCGGGGGGCGGTGAGCAGTTCTTC
.,TRBJ2-1,.,TRBV12-3/TRBV12-4,CASRHKIAYNEQFF,TGTGCCAGCAGACATAAGATCGCCTACAATGAGCAGTTCTTC
.,TRBJ1-5,.,TRBV12-3/TRBV12-4,CASSLMQSNQPQHF,TGTGCCAGCAGTTTGATGCAGAGCAATCAGCCCCAGCATTTT
TRBD2,TRBJ2-5,few,TRBV6-1,CASSSLGRGGFEETQYF,TGTGCCAGCAGCTCGTTAGGGAGGGGTGGGTTCGAAGAGACCCAGTACTTC
.,TRBJ2-4,.,TRBV6-2/TRBV6-3,CASTQEGAAKNIQYF,TGTGCCAGCACACAGGAGGGGGCGGCCAAAAACATTCAGTACTTC
.,TRBJ2-5,.,TRBV7-9,CASNPGSPETQYF,TGTGCCAGCAACCCGGGCAGCCCAGAGACCCAGTACTTC
.,TRBJ1-1,.,TRBV29-1,CSGLEGGIGRNTEAFF,TGCAGCGGACTAGAGGGGGGTATCGGTAGGAACACTGAAGCTTTCTTT
.,TRBJ2-7,few,TRBV20-1,CSARDKDNSYEQYF,TGCAGTGCTAGAGATAAGGACAACTCCTACGAGCAGTACTTC
.,TRBJ1-2,.,TRBV12-3/TRBV12-4,CASSDSYLRAGKLDGYTF,TGTGCCAGCAGTGACAGCTACCTCCGGGCAGGGAAGTTGGATGGCTACACCTTC
.,TRBJ2-1,.,TRBV5-1,CASSAGAYYNEQFF,TGCGCCAGCAGCGCCGGGGCGTACTACAATGAGCAGTTCTTC
.,TRBJ1-1,many,TRBV6-5,CASSYRSLGRENTEAFF,TGTGCCAGCAGTTACCGCTCCTTAGGGCGGGAGAACACTGAAGCTTTCTTT